This TCR beta chain was observed in a study of vaccination effects on CD4 cells after COVID-19 (dated by TCRdb to 2021 to 2024). Describing the broader study: Each participant got two doses of an mRNA SARS-CoV-2 vaccine, either BNT162b2 or mRNA-1273. In both COVID-19 convalescent patients and infection-naive vaccine recipients, the study compared SARS-CoV-2 spike-specific CD4+ TCR repertoires from before mRNA vaccination with those from after it. The full study included approximately nine COVID-19 convalescent patients and a few SARS-CoV-2-naive healthy vaccine recipients. Cultures from other donors in the study were sequenced using the Oncomine TCR Beta short-read assay on an Illumina iSeq 100.

Libraries came from the immunoSEQ multiplex PCR assay. DNA from the CD4+ T cells that had been cultured and isolated underwent TCR beta CDR3 sequencing. The authors' pipeline ran thus. Non-productive TCR sequences were discarded, and reads were trimmed to the CDR3 region, with only CDR3s of 7 or more amino acids retained. Antigen-specific clonotypes were identified using the MANAFEST web app by comparison of expansion in peptide wells against reference cultures. To count as positive, a clone had to show expansion at FDR<0.05 compared with the reference and with all other wells, an odds ratio above 5, and a frequency above 0.1% in two replicate wells. A clonotype was defined as cross-reactive if the clonotype was significantly expanded both in SARS-CoV-2 spike wells and in at least one common cold coronavirus spike condition. CDR3 similarity was assessed by Levenshtein distance with the stringdist R package, and unrooted trees were built with ape in R 3.6.1. The clones in this table, taken by TCRdb from immuneACCESS, are in-frame only. Not every clone is retained; where verified, under half of the shortfall comes from an unresolved V gene, and the cause of the rest is unknown. V, J and clone size reflect that table, while D and trimming were determined from the DNA. The sample contains around 25,000 clones, 76% of them found a single time. The ten largest clones capture 10% of the sample.

Measured from the cysteine to the phenylalanine, the CDR3 is 14 residues long. Just CDR3 DNA is preserved here, 42 bases in frame from base 1. A distance of 10 bases separates the germline ends of V and J, which lose 4 bases and 0 bases respectively. CDR1 SGHRS and CDR2 YFSETQ are derived from the germline V gene. Points on this clone: Its target antigen remains unknown. There are no base qualities to consult, and no much larger clone falls within one base.

The ViraFEST assay stimulated PBMC with viral peptide pools and then used TCR sequencing to identify antigen-specific CD4+ T cell clonotypes by expansion. After less than 13 days of culture, CD4+ T cells were isolated with the EasySep CD4+ T cell isolation kit. None of the healthy vaccine recipients had a prior SARS-CoV-2 infection, which was confirmed by nucleocapsid antibody tests that came back negative both before and after vaccination. A few million PBMC per well were cultured in IMDM with 5% human AB serum, 8.5 to 10 IU/ml IL-2 and gentamicin, plus 10 ug/ml peptides. Half of the culture medium was replaced with fresh IL-2-containing medium on days 3 and 7. Each peptide stimulation condition was cultured in triplicate wells unless otherwise noted. PBMC were separated from whole blood using Ficoll-Paque Plus gradient centrifugation and were then either cryopreserved at -140C or used fresh. Overlapping peptide pools spanned the spike proteins of SARS-CoV-2 and the common cold coronaviruses HCoV-NL63, HCoV-OC43 and HCoV-229E. The QIAamp micro DNA kit was used to extract genomic DNA from the cultured CD4+ T cells.

Overall results and qualifications from the work: Clones induced by infection and clones induced by vaccination both contracted markedly at late timepoints after vaccination, which fits with T cell responses waning over time. In healthy vaccine recipients, vaccine-induced clones were almost all SARS-CoV-2 mono-reactive, with only 1 of 255 being cross-reactive with common cold coronaviruses. The study was limited by a small number of convalescent patients, and early post-infection timepoints were lacking.

This clonotype was sampled from a human donor who received a COVID-19 vaccine. Rearrangement joined TRBV5-1 to TRBJ2-5; the D region is possibly TRBD1 or TRBD2, each matching across 5 bases. Material: CD4+ T cells from PBMCs cultured with HCoV-NL63 spike peptides, obtained before COVID-19 vaccination. The sample's cell subset or site label, decoded: HCoV-NL63 spike overlapping peptide pool stimulation. The nucleotide sequence is TGCGCCAGCAGCATAGTGGGGGACCAAGAGACCCAGTACTTC. This translates into CASSIVGDQETQYF.